The text below deals with one T cell receptor beta chain. What it binds is unknown. The sample originates from a study of T cells in localized non-small cell lung cancer. Study outcomes and limitations: Heterogeneity remains possible, as sequencing covered one tumor region only.

V was pared by 0 bases and J by 1 base, with 6 bases between. Germline-derived CDR1 and CDR2 are SGHTA and FQGNSA. The length of the CDR3 is 14 residues. The protocol was immunoSEQ multiplex PCR, while the TCRdb copy is restricted to in-frame clones and leaves out a portion. This table holds tens of thousands of clones, 70% to 80% found once. The rearrangement uses TRBV7-2 and TRBJ1-1; D unclear. The sample was PBMCs, taken before any cancer treatment. This receptor was obtained from a woman between 40 and 69 years old with stage II squamous cell lung carcinoma. CDR3 region: CASSLALENTEAFF. CDR3 bases: TGTGCCAGCAGCTTAGCGCTTGAGAACACTGAAGCTTTCTTT. The full variable domain, with the rest looked up from reference TRBV7-2 and TRBJ1-1, is GAGVSQSPSNKVTEKGKDVELRCDPISGHTALYWYRQSLGQGLEFLIYFQGNSAPDKSGLPSDRFSAERTGGSVSTLTIQRTQQEDSAVYLCASSLALENTEAFFGQGTRLTVV.